A selection of T cell receptor beta chains follows, all from one sample in a study of shared clonotypes between healthy human individuals. Clones were sequenced by immunoSEQ multiplex PCR, and TCRdb holds only the in-frame ones, with some missing. The sample yields about 2.3 million clones, about nine tenths seen once. Sequenced input: naive CD4+ T cells from PBMCs. Receptors were obtained from a man aged 18 to 29 in good health. Some clones in this sample may be carry-over from other donors' samples. Both conserved end residues are part of each CDR3. D genes are given only for firm matches.

CDR3 protein: CASSSDGGVQETQYF
D gene: .
J gene: TRBJ2-5
V gene: TRBV7-2

CDR3 protein: CASSLARDGELFF
D gene: .
J gene: TRBJ2-2
V gene: TRBV7-2

CDR3 protein: CASTSHSGNTIYF
D gene: .
J gene: TRBJ1-3
V gene: TRBV28

CDR3 protein: CASSPRRGAYEQYF
D gene: TRBD2
J gene: TRBJ2-7
V gene: TRBV7-2

CDR3 protein: CASSLLGISYEQYF
D gene: .
J gene: TRBJ2-7
V gene: TRBV13

CDR3 protein: CASSSVSGMDTQYF
D gene: .
J gene: TRBJ2-3
V gene: TRBV11-2

CDR3 protein: CASSLMTTSGRAADTQYF
D gene: TRBD2
J gene: TRBJ2-3
V gene: TRBV11-2

CDR3 protein: CASSSGPARNEQFF
D gene: .
J gene: TRBJ2-1
V gene: TRBV7-2

CDR3 protein: CASSAGTNLYEQYF
D gene: TRBD2
J gene: TRBJ2-7
V gene: TRBV9

CDR3 protein: CASSRTSLGELFF
D gene: TRBD2
J gene: TRBJ2-2
V gene: TRBV6-6

CDR3 protein: CASSGGPQGRVRETQYF
D gene: TRBD2
J gene: TRBJ2-5
V gene: TRBV13

CDR3 protein: CASSGPRGGSSEQYF
D gene: TRBD2
J gene: TRBJ2-7
V gene: TRBV5-4

CDR3 protein: CASIGDLAYEQYF
D gene: .
J gene: TRBJ2-7
V gene: TRBV19

CDR3 protein: CASSSQGTANEQYF
D gene: TRBD1
J gene: TRBJ2-7
V gene: TRBV6-6

CDR3 protein: CASSPGQTNQPQHF
D gene: .
J gene: TRBJ1-5
V gene: TRBV27

CDR3 protein: CASSLTLAGGSEQFF
D gene: TRBD2
J gene: TRBJ2-1
V gene: TRBV5-1

CDR3 protein: CATSRGGQQETQYF
D gene: .
J gene: TRBJ2-5
V gene: TRBV15

CDR3 protein: CASSATWLSTEAFF
D gene: .
J gene: TRBJ1-1
V gene: TRBV6-1

CDR3 protein: CASGQLTGELFF
D gene: .
J gene: TRBJ2-2
V gene: TRBV28

CDR3 protein: CASSGRTGGQPQHF
D gene: TRBD1
J gene: TRBJ1-5
V gene: TRBV6-6

CDR3 protein: CASTATGGAYNEQFF
D gene: TRBD1
J gene: TRBJ2-1
V gene: TRBV2

CDR3 protein: CASSQDEYGSYTGELFF
D gene: .
J gene: TRBJ2-2
V gene: TRBV4-1

CDR3 protein: CASSLFPGGVDYGYTF
D gene: TRBD1
J gene: TRBJ1-2
V gene: TRBV7-2

CDR3 protein: CASWYSGANVLTF
D gene: .
J gene: TRBJ2-6
V gene: TRBV28

CDR3 protein: CATSRDLLTVGSYEQYF
D gene: .
J gene: TRBJ2-7
V gene: TRBV15

CDR3 protein: CASNRGNSYNEQFF
D gene: .
J gene: TRBJ2-1
V gene: TRBV11-2

CDR3 protein: CASSSVRTGELFF
D gene: .
J gene: TRBJ2-2
V gene: TRBV7-8

CDR3 protein: CASSQGTSGIYEQYF
D gene: TRBD2
J gene: TRBJ2-7
V gene: TRBV7-7